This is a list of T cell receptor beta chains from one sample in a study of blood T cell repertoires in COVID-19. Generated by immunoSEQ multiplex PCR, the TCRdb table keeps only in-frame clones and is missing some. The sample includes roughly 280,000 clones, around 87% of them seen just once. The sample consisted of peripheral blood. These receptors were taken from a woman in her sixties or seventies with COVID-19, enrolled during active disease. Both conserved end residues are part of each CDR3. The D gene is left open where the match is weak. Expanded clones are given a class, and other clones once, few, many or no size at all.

DNA: TGTGCCAGCAGTTCGATCGGGACAGGGGGCACCGGGGAGCTGTTTTTT; CDR3: CASSSIGTGGTGELFF; J: TRBJ2-2; D: TRBD1; V: TRBV28; size: NA
DNA: TGCAGTGCTAGGGACAACGAAAAACTGTTTTTT; CDR3: CSARDNEKLFF; J: TRBJ1-4; D: NA; V: TRBV20-1; size: NA
DNA: TGTGCCAGTAGTTCGCCTGGGGGGGGACGAGAAGCTTTCTTT; CDR3: CASSSPGGGREAFF; J: TRBJ1-1; D: NA; V: TRBV19; size: once
DNA: TGTGCCAGTAGCCCCGGGACAGGGAGACAACAGCCCCAGCATTTT; CDR3: CASSPGTGRQQPQHF; J: TRBJ1-5; D: TRBD1; V: TRBV19; size: NA
DNA: TGTGCCAGCAGTCCCACAGGGCAGGGTACAGATACGCAGTATTTT; CDR3: CASSPTGQGTDTQYF; J: TRBJ2-3; D: NA; V: TRBV28; size: NA
DNA: TGTGCCAGTAGTTCGGCAGGGGGTGGCACTGAAGCTTTCTTT; CDR3: CASSSAGGGTEAFF; J: TRBJ1-1; D: TRBD1; V: TRBV19; size: NA
DNA: TGTGCCTGGAGCCCCGGGACAGCTTACGAGCAGTACTTC; CDR3: CAWSPGTAYEQYF; J: TRBJ2-7; D: TRBD1; V: TRBV30; size: NA
DNA: TGTGCCAGCATCAAAAATCCGGGACAGGGTTCTGAAGCTTTCTTT; CDR3: CASIKNPGQGSEAFF; J: TRBJ1-1; D: TRBD1; V: TRBV7-2; size: NA
DNA: TGTGCCAGCAGCGTACGGGGTGGTAGCGGGAGGAGCGGGGAGCTGTTTTTT; CDR3: CASSVRGGSGRSGELFF; J: TRBJ2-2; D: TRBD2; V: TRBV9; size: NA
DNA: TGTGCCAGCAGTTTACAGGGGACCACTGAAGCTTTCTTT; CDR3: CASSLQGTTEAFF; J: TRBJ1-1; D: NA; V: TRBV12-3/TRBV12-4; size: NA
DNA: TGTGCCAGTAGTCCCCGTAGCGGAGGCAGAGAGACCCAGTACTTC; CDR3: CASSPRSGGRETQYF; J: TRBJ2-5; D: NA; V: TRBV19; size: NA
DNA: TGTGCCAGCAGGGACCGGGGAGGCTATGGCTACACCTTC; CDR3: CASRDRGGYGYTF; J: TRBJ1-2; D: NA; V: TRBV5-4; size: many
DNA: TGTGCCAGCAAGAGCCTGGGTGGGAGTGGAGGCACAGATACGCAGTATTTT; CDR3: CASKSLGGSGGTDTQYF; J: TRBJ2-3; D: NA; V: TRBV7-3; size: once
DNA: TGTGCCAGCGGAGCTAGAGTGTCGGGTGAGCAGTTCTTC; CDR3: CASGARVSGEQFF; J: TRBJ2-1; D: NA; V: TRBV6-5; size: NA
DNA: TGTGCCAGCAGTGAATCGGTGGGGGCATGGTTCACTGAAGCTTTCTTT; CDR3: CASSESVGAWFTEAFF; J: TRBJ1-1; D: NA; V: TRBV25-1; size: NA
DNA: TGTGCCAGCAGCCACTGGGGGGGCCCGAACACTGAAGCTTTCTTT; CDR3: CASSHWGGPNTEAFF; J: TRBJ1-1; D: NA; V: TRBV7-2; size: NA
DNA: TGCGCCAGCAGCTACACTAGCGGGAGCTTAGGAGATACGCAGTATTTT; CDR3: CASSYTSGSLGDTQYF; J: TRBJ2-3; D: TRBD2; V: TRBV5-1; size: NA
DNA: TGCAGCGTTGAGGCACTAGCGGGGAGCACAGATACGCAGTATTTT; CDR3: CSVEALAGSTDTQYF; J: TRBJ2-3; D: TRBD2; V: TRBV29-1; size: NA
DNA: TGTGCCTGGGACCTCCCTAAGGGGCGGGGGACCGGGGAGCTGTTTTTT; CDR3: CAWDLPKGRGTGELFF; J: TRBJ2-2; D: TRBD2; V: TRBV30; size: NA
DNA: TGTGCCAGCAGACCGACTAGCGGGAGTATCTCAGATACGCAGTATTTT; CDR3: CASRPTSGSISDTQYF; J: TRBJ2-3; D: TRBD2; V: TRBV6-6; size: NA
DNA: TGCGCCAGCACCTCCGTAGCGGTAGCCTACAATGAGCAGTTCTTC; CDR3: CASTSVAVAYNEQFF; J: TRBJ2-1; D: NA; V: TRBV10-2; size: NA
DNA: TGCAGCGCGGGGTTTGGAAACACCATATATTTT; CDR3: CSAGFGNTIYF; J: TRBJ1-3; D: NA; V: TRBV20-1; size: once
DNA: TGTGCCTGGAGTGTACCCCGGACAGGCAATCAGCCCCAGCATTTT; CDR3: CAWSVPRTGNQPQHF; J: TRBJ1-5; D: NA; V: TRBV30; size: NA
DNA: TGTGCTAGTGGGCGGGGCTTCTACGAGCAGTACTTC; CDR3: CASGRGFYEQYF; J: TRBJ2-7; D: NA; V: TRBV12-5; size: NA
DNA: TGTGCCAGCAGTATTATCTCTGGAAACACCATATATTTT; CDR3: CASSIISGNTIYF; J: TRBJ1-3; D: NA; V: TRBV28; size: NA
DNA: TGTGCCAGCAGCTTCGGTAGCGGGAATCCCGGGGAGCTGTTTTTT; CDR3: CASSFGSGNPGELFF; J: TRBJ2-2; D: TRBD2; V: TRBV5-4; size: NA
DNA: TGTGCCAGCAGCTTGGTTTTGTATGCTGAAGCTTTCTTT; CDR3: CASSLVLYAEAFF; J: TRBJ1-1; D: NA; V: TRBV5-5; size: NA
DNA: TGTGCCAGCAGCTTTGGGGACAGCTTCTACGAGCAGTACTTC; CDR3: CASSFGDSFYEQYF; J: TRBJ2-7; D: TRBD1; V: TRBV5-4; size: NA
DNA: TGTGCCACCAGCAGAGATCGGTTCAGCGCCTACGAGCAGTACTTC; CDR3: CATSRDRFSAYEQYF; J: TRBJ2-7; D: NA; V: TRBV15; size: NA
DNA: TGTGCCTGGAGTCGCCTGCGTAGCAATCAGCCCCAGCATTTT; CDR3: CAWSRLRSNQPQHF; J: TRBJ1-5; D: NA; V: TRBV30; size: NA
DNA: TGTGCCAGCAGCTTAATCCCTAGCGGGAGGCCCCAGACGCAGTATTTT; CDR3: CASSLIPSGRPQTQYF; J: TRBJ2-3; D: TRBD2; V: TRBV13; size: once
DNA: TGTGCCATCAGAGGACTAGCGGGGGTCACCGGGGAGCTGTTTTTT; CDR3: CAIRGLAGVTGELFF; J: TRBJ2-2; D: TRBD2; V: TRBV10-3; size: NA
DNA: TGTGCCATCAGTGAGGGGGAGGGTGACCCAAACTATGGCTACACCTTC; CDR3: CAISEGEGDPNYGYTF; J: TRBJ1-2; D: NA; V: TRBV10-3; size: NA
DNA: TGCGCCAGCAGCAAGCGACAGGGGAACTACGAGCAGTACTTC; CDR3: CASSKRQGNYEQYF; J: TRBJ2-7; D: TRBD1; V: TRBV5-1; size: NA
DNA: TGTGCCAGCAGTTCACAGGGCTCTATTAACTATGGCTACACCTTC; CDR3: CASSSQGSINYGYTF; J: TRBJ1-2; D: NA; V: TRBV27; size: many
DNA: TGCAGCGCTAAAGGGACAGAGCCCGAGCAGTACTTC; CDR3: CSAKGTEPEQYF; J: TRBJ2-7; D: TRBD1; V: TRBV29-1; size: NA
DNA: TGTGCCAGCAGCTTGGCCGGGACTAGCGGGAGATATAGGCAGTTCTTC; CDR3: CASSLAGTSGRYRQFF; J: TRBJ2-1; D: TRBD2; V: TRBV5-6; size: NA
DNA: TGTGCCAGCAGCTTGGTATCGCAGGTGGAGACCCAGTACTTC; CDR3: CASSLVSQVETQYF; J: TRBJ2-5; D: NA; V: TRBV5-4; size: NA
DNA: TGTGCCAGCAGCTTGTCATTCAACTATGGCTACACCTTC; CDR3: CASSLSFNYGYTF; J: TRBJ1-2; D: NA; V: TRBV7-9; size: NA
DNA: TGCGCCAGCAGCCGCCGTGGAGGTGCGGGAGAGGGAGATACGCAGTATTTT; CDR3: CASSRRGGAGEGDTQYF; J: TRBJ2-3; D: TRBD2; V: TRBV4-1; size: few
DNA: TGTGCCAGCGGGCCTTTAGGGACAGGGGGATCTGGAAACACCATATATTTT; CDR3: CASGPLGTGGSGNTIYF; J: TRBJ1-3; D: TRBD1; V: TRBV7-3; size: once
DNA: TGTGCCAGCAGCAACCTGGGACAGGGGGAGAACACTGAAGCTTTCTTT; CDR3: CASSNLGQGENTEAFF; J: TRBJ1-1; D: NA; V: TRBV21-1; size: NA
DNA: TGTGCCAGCAAAGGGGGAGTCTATGGCTACACCTTC; CDR3: CASKGGVYGYTF; J: TRBJ1-2; D: NA; V: TRBV28; size: NA
DNA: TGCGCCAGCAGCCGAGGGAGGGGATGGGGCACAGATACGCAGTATTTT; CDR3: CASSRGRGWGTDTQYF; J: TRBJ2-3; D: TRBD2; V: TRBV5-1; size: NA
DNA: TGTGCCAGCAGCTTATCCGCGGGATCTACCTACGAGCAGTACTTC; CDR3: CASSLSAGSTYEQYF; J: TRBJ2-7; D: NA; V: TRBV7-9; size: NA
DNA: TGCGCCAGCAGCGTACTAGCGGGTAGCTCCTACGAGCAGTACTTC; CDR3: CASSVLAGSSYEQYF; J: TRBJ2-7; D: TRBD2; V: TRBV5-1; size: few
DNA: TGTGCCAGCAATATGTTTCCTAATGAAAAACTGTTTTTT; CDR3: CASNMFPNEKLFF; J: TRBJ1-4; D: NA; V: TRBV6-5; size: NA
DNA: TGTGCCAGTAGTATCACCCCCGTTGGCGGTTACAATGAGCAGTTCTTC; CDR3: CASSITPVGGYNEQFF; J: TRBJ2-1; D: NA; V: TRBV19; size: NA
DNA: TGTGCCAGCAGCCCCCTCCTCGGACAGTCGGTAGGGGGCTACACCTTC; CDR3: CASSPLLGQSVGGYTF; J: TRBJ1-2; D: NA; V: TRBV13; size: NA
DNA: TGTGCCAGCAGCCGGACAGACCAAGAGACCCAGTACTTC; CDR3: CASSRTDQETQYF; J: TRBJ2-5; D: NA; V: TRBV5-8; size: NA
DNA: TGTGCCAGCAGCCAAGCGGGGACAGGGAGATACACTGAAGCTTTCTTT; CDR3: CASSQAGTGRYTEAFF; J: TRBJ1-1; D: TRBD1; V: TRBV3-1/TRBV3-2; size: many
DNA: TGTGCCAGCTCACCGGGGGCCTCTGGAAACACCATATATTTT; CDR3: CASSPGASGNTIYF; J: TRBJ1-3; D: NA; V: TRBV18; size: NA
DNA: TGTGCCACCAGTGATGTCCAAACCGTAGCGGGAAGCACAGATACGCAGTATTTT; CDR3: CATSDVQTVAGSTDTQYF; J: TRBJ2-3; D: TRBD2; V: TRBV24-1; size: NA
DNA: TGTGCCAGCAGTCCTTACAGGCCCAATCAGCCCCAGCATTTT; CDR3: CASSPYRPNQPQHF; J: TRBJ1-5; D: NA; V: TRBV27; size: once
DNA: TGCGCCAGCAGCCAAGTAGGGAGTTCAACTAATGAAAAACTGTTTTTT; CDR3: CASSQVGSSTNEKLFF; J: TRBJ1-4; D: NA; V: TRBV4-3; size: once